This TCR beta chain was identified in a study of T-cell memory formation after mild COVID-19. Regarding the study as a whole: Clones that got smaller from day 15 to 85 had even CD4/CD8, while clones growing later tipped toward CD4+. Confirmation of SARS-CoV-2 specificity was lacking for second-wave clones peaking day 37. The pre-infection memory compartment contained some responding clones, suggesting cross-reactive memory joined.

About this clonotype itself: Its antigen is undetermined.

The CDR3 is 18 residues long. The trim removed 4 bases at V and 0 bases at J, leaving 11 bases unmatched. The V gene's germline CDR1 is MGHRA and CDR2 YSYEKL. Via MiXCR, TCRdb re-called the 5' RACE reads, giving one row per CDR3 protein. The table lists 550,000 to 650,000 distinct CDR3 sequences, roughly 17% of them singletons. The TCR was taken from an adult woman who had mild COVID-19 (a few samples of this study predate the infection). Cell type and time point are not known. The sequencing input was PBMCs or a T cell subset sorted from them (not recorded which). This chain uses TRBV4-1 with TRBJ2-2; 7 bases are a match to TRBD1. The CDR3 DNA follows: TGCGCCAGCAGCCTTCGGGGACAGCCTTCCTCGAACACCGGGGAGCTGTTTTTT. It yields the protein CASSLRGQPSSNTGELFF.